What follows are 17 T cell receptor beta chains derived from one specimen sequenced in a study of cytomegalovirus exposure and HLA in healthy donors. Researchers ran the PCR with 60 Vbeta and 13 Jbeta primers. Here immunoSEQ multiplex PCR was the method, and the copy in TCRdb shows in-frame clones only, minus some. This sample carries around 130,000 clones, 70% to 80% of them seen once, and the ten largest clones take 2.6%. The specimen was PBMCs. These receptors all come from an older woman in good health and CMV-seropositive.

The V call is TRBV5-1, the J call TRBJ1-1; TRBD1 agrees at 10 bases. Germline CDR1 and CDR2: SGHRS and YFSETQ. CDR3 length: 14 amino acids. V was clipped by 3 bases and J by 6 bases; unmatched bases: 5. CDR3 region: CASSWGQGYAEAFF. The CDR3 DNA reads TGCGCCAGCAGCTGGGGACAGGGGTACGCTGAAGCTTTCTTT.

The gene calls are TRBV19 and TRBJ1-5; TRBD1 matches 10 bases. V shed 10 bases and J 3 bases; nucleotides not matched to a gene: 9. The CDR3 totals 15 residues. Per germline, CDR1 LNHDA and CDR2 SQIVND (reference sequence). DNA of the CDR3: TGTGCCACCGCATCGGGACAGGGGAACAATCAGCCCCAGCATTTT. Protein sequence: CATASGQGNNQPQHF.

The chain uses TRBV11-2 and TRBJ1-4; D is undetermined. CDR1 is SGHAT and CDR2 is FQNNGV in the germline V gene. CDR3 length: 14 residues. Trimming shortened V by 0 bases and J by 7 bases, and 9 bases separated the two germline ends. For the CDR3, the DNA is TGTGCCAGCAGCTTAGACAGGTTAAGTGAAAAACTGTTTTTT. It translates to CASSLDRLSEKLFF. Full variable domain (remainder filled in from reference TRBV11-2 and TRBJ1-4): EAGVAQSPRYKIIEKRQSVAFWCNPISGHATLYWYQQILGQGPKLLIQFQNNGVVDDSQLPKDRFSAERLKGVDSTLKIQPAKLEDSAVYLCASSLDRLSEKLFFGSGTQLSVL.

The chain is built from TRBV7-9 and TRBJ1-1, with 7 bases matching TRBD1. CDR1 is SEHNR, CDR2 FQNEAQ, per germline (reference sequence). After removal of 1 base from V and 5 bases from J, the junction contained 13 bases not matched to a gene. The CDR3 spans 17 residues. CDR3 nucleotide sequence: TGTGCCAGCAGCTTAGTCGGTACAGGGGCTTTAGGGACTGAAGCTTTCTTT. This codes for CASSLVGTGALGTEAFF.

The rearrangement uses TRBV5-1 and TRBJ2-6; D not resolved. This CDR3 has 16 amino acids. From germline, CDR1 is SGHRS and CDR2 YFSETQ. V was pared by 0 bases and J by 0 bases, with 7 bases between. CDR3 nucleotides: TGCGCCAGCAGCTTGGGAGGAAACTCTGGGGCCAACGTCCTGACTTTC. Protein product: CASSLGGNSGANVLTF. The full variable domain, rest sourced from reference TRBV5-1 and TRBJ2-6, is KAGVTQTPRYLIKTRGQQVTLSCSPISGHRSVSWYQQTPGQGLQFLFEYFSETQRNKGNFPGRFSGRQFSNSRSEMNVSTLELGDSALYLCASSLGGNSGANVLTFGAGSRLTVL.

This clone was observed a single time. The chain joins TRBV14 to TRBJ1-4; the D gene is possibly TRBD1 (5 bases). The CDR3 contains 13 residues. Germline values: CDR1 SGHDN, CDR2 FVKESK. The ends were cut back, 1 base at V and 10 bases at J, with 10 bases in the middle. This CDR3 is CASSQVGGGKLFF. Written as DNA, the CDR3 is TGTGCCAGCAGCCAAGTTGGCGGGGGAAAACTGTTTTTT.

The chain recombines TRBV5-5 with TRBJ2-1; 11 nucleotides match TRBD2. Trimming cost V 2 bases and J 0 bases; bases outside gene matches: 10. The germline V gene encodes CDR1 SGHKS and CDR2 YYEKEE (reference sequence). This CDR3 comprises 19 residues. The CDR3 is CASSFRLAGGPSSYNEQFF. CDR3 coding DNA: TGTGCCAGCAGCTTTAGGCTAGCGGGGGGCCCTAGCTCCTACAATGAGCAGTTCTTC.

The V and J genes are TRBV5-6 and TRBJ2-7; weak D call: TRBD1 (5 bases). Germline lookup yields CDR1 SGHDT and CDR2 YYEEEE. The CDR3 consists of 12 residues. V lost 6 bases to trimming and J lost 0 bases, with 7 bases between them. The CDR3, as DNA: TGTGCCAGCAAAGGGGACTCCTACGAGCAGTACTTC. This sequence encodes CASKGDSYEQYF.

The DNA for the CDR3 is TGTGCCAGCAGCCCCGGAGTGGCGACTGAAGCTTTCTTT. This gives the protein CASSPGVATEAFF. This chain links TRBV7-3 with TRBJ1-1, with unresolved D. Trimming pared 5 bases from V and 5 bases from J, leaving 12 bases between. Germline CDR1 is SGHTA and CDR2 is FQGTGA. The CDR3 is 13 residues long.

About this clone: The junction shows a germline mismatch at one end, possibly a read error. The chain combines TRBV9 with TRBJ2-2; D possibly corresponds to TRBD2 (5 bases). This CDR3 region has 17 residues. Germline V lookup: CDR1 SGDLS, CDR2 YYNGEE. The chain's CDR3 is CANSLSDSGRSTGELFF. CDR3 bases: TGTGCCAACAGCTTATCGGACTCTGGACGTAGCACCGGGGAGCTGTTTTTT.

This clone was found a few times. This chain connects TRBV7-6 to TRBJ2-6, with D hard to call. CDR1 and CDR2 from the germline V gene are SGHVS and FNYEAQ. The ends were cut back, 1 base at V and 2 bases at J, with 6 bases in the middle. The CDR3 loop spans 15 amino acids. The CDR3 is CASSLDQAGANVLTF. The CDR3 region has the DNA TGTGCCAGCAGCTTAGATCAGGCTGGGGCCAACGTCCTGACTTTC.

The CDR3 protein is CASSGRDNLNSPLHF. CDR3 bases: TGTGCCAGCAGCGGACGGGACAACCTTAATTCACCCCTCCACTTT. J is TRBJ1-6 and V is TRBV9, with a tentative D call TRBD1 (6 bases). V was shortened by 3 bases and J by 6 bases, with 13 bases between the two germline ends. In germline, CDR1 is SGDLS, CDR2 YYNGEE. CDR3 length equals 15 residues.

The chain has TRBV14 and TRBJ2-2; TRBD1 agrees at 8 bases. CDR1 SGHDN and CDR2 FVKESK come from the germline V gene. This CDR3 spans 19 amino acids. With 1 base clipped from V and 3 bases from J, the junction kept 13 bases outside the gene matches. The CDR3 loop reads CASSQGRGVRTGYTGELFF. In DNA, the CDR3 is TGTGCCAGCAGCCAAGGTAGGGGGGTCAGGACAGGGTACACCGGGGAGCTGTTTTTT.

This chain uses TRBV2 with TRBJ1-5, with D perhaps TRBD1 (5 bases). CDR1 is SNHLY and CDR2 is FYNNEI in the germline V gene. V was shortened by 6 bases and J by 2 bases, with 11 bases between the two germline ends. The CDR3 sequence is 14 residues long. The CDR3 DNA sequence: TGTGCCAGCAGGACCCAGGGCGGCAATCAGCCCCAGCATTTT. Translating gives CASRTQGGNQPQHF. The complete variable domain, with remaining parts taken from reference TRBV2 and TRBJ1-5, reads EPEVTQTPSHQVTQMGQEVILRCVPISNHLYFYWYRQILGQKVEFLVSFYNNEISEKSEIFDDQFSVERPDGSNFTLKIRSTKLEDSAMYFCASRTQGGNQPQHFGDGTRLSIL.

The chain couples TRBV6-1 to TRBJ2-7; 7 nucleotides match TRBD1. V was clipped by 7 bases and J by 2 bases; unmatched bases: 5. Germline assignment: CDR1 MNHNS and CDR2 SASEGT. The CDR3 loop spans 13 amino acids. CDR3 DNA: TGTGCCAGCAACAACAGGGGAACCTACGAGCAGTACTTC. Protein sequence: CASNNRGTYEQYF.

This clone occurred a few times. The chain couples TRBV13 to TRBJ2-5; D is perhaps TRBD1 (6 bases). The CDR3 is made up of 14 amino acids. Germline values: CDR1 PRHDT, CDR2 FYEKMQ (reference sequence). V shed 6 bases and J shed 4 bases, with 15 bases lying between them. CDR3 nucleotides: TGTGCCAGCAGTTGGTCGAGGGGGACAGAGACCCAGTACTTC. Translation gives CASSWSRGTETQYF.

V is TRBV18 and J is TRBJ2-3; a weak D match, TRBD2 (6 bases). Trimming removed 5 bases at V and 0 bases at J, with 12 bases between. Germline loops: CDR1 KGHSH, CDR2 LQKENI. This CDR3 contains 15 residues. The CDR3 nucleotides read TGTGCCAGCTCAAGACTAGAGGGGAGCACAGATACGCAGTATTTT. As protein: CASSRLEGSTDTQYF.